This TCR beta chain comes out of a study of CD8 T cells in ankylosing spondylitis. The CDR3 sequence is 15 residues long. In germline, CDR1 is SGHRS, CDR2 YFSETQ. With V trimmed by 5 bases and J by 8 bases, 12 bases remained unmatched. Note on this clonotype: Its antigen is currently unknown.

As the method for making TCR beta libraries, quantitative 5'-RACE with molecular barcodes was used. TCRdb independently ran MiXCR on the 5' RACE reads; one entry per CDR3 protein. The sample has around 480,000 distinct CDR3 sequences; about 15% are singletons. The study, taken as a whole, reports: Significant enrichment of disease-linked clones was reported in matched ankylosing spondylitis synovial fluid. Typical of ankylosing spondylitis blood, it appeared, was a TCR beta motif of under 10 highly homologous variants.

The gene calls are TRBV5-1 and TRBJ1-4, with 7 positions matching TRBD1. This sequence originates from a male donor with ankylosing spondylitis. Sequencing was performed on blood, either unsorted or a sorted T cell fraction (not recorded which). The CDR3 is CASRSDTGAGEKLFF. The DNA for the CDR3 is TGCGCCAGCAGATCTGATACAGGGGCAGGAGAAAAACTGTTTTTT. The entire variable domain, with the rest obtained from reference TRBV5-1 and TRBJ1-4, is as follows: KAGVTQTPRYLIKTRGQQVTLSCSPISGHRSVSWYQQTPGQGLQFLFEYFSETQRNKGNFPGRFSGRQFSNSRSEMNVSTLELGDSALYLCASRSDTGAGEKLFFGSGTQLSVL.